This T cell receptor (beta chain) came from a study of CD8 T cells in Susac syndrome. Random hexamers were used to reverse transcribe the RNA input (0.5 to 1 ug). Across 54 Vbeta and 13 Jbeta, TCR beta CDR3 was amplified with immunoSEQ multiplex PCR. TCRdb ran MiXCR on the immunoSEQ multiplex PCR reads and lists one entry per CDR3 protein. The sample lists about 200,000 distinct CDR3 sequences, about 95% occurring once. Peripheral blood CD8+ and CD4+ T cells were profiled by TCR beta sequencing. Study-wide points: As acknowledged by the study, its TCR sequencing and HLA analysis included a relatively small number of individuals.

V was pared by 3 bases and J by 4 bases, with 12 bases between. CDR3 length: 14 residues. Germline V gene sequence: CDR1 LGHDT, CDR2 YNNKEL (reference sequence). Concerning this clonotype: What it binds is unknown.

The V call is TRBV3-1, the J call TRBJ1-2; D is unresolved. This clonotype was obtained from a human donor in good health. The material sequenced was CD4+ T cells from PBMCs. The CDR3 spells CASSHRAGFYGYTF. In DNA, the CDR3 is TGTGCCAGCAGCCATCGAGCAGGATTCTATGGCTACACCTTC.